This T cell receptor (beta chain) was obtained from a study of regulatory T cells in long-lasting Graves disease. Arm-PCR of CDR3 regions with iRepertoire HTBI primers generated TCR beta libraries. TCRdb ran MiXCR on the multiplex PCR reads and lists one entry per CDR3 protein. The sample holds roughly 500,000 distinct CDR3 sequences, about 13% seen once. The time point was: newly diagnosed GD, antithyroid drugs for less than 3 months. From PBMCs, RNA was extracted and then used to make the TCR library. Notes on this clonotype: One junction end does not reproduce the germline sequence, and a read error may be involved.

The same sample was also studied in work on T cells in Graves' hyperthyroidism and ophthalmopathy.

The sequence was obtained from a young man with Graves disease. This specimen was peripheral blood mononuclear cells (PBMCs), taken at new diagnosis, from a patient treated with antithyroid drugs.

The CDR3 DNA reads TGCGCCAGCAGCCAAACAAGGGGCCAAGAGACCCAGTACTTC. It yields the protein CASSQTRGQETQYF. This chain joins TRBV2 and TRBJ2-5, with D possibly matching TRBD1 (5 bases). This CDR3 region has 14 residues. Germline CDR1 and CDR2: SNHLY and FYNNEI.